Listed here are 28 T cell receptor beta chains from one sample, sequenced in a study of T-cell memory formation after mild COVID-19. A single record per CDR3 protein comes from TCRdb applying MiXCR to the 5' RACE reads. The table lists about 210,000 distinct CDR3 sequences, about 27% of them singletons. Sample: PBMCs or a T cell subset sorted from them (not recorded which). The source is an adult woman who had mild COVID-19 (a few samples of this study predate the infection). Cell type and time point are not known.

This clonotype was recorded a few times. The rearrangement links TRBV25-1 to TRBJ1-5, with D perhaps matching TRBD1 (6 bases). This CDR3 is built from 15 residues. The germline V gene has CDR1 MGHDK and CDR2 SYGVNS. Trimming took 5 bases from V and 1 from J, leaving 12 bases between them. In nucleotides, the CDR3 is TGTGCCAGCAGTAAGGGGGGATTGAGCAATCAGCCCCAGCATTTT. Encoded protein: CASSKGGLSNQPQHF.

This clonotype showed up just once. The V call is TRBV28, the J call TRBJ2-7; either TRBD1 or TRBD2 may fit D (6 bases each). The germline V gene encodes CDR1 MDHEN and CDR2 SYDVKM. This CDR3 has 13 residues. Trimming took off 9 bases at V and 3 bases at J, with 15 bases between the two ends. Written as DNA, the CDR3 is TGTGCCAGTACCCGGGGGCCGGGCTACGAGCAGTACTTC. Its translation: CASTRGPGYEQYF.

The chain employs TRBV23-1 and TRBJ2-4, with a weak D call TRBD1 (5 bases). TRBV23-1 is an ORF; its function is uncertain. Trimming pared 7 bases from V and 4 bases from J, leaving 17 bases between. The CDR3 length is 15 residues. CDR3 in DNA: TGCGCCAGCAATCCTCGCTACAAGGGGAAAAACATTCAGTACTTC. Its translation is CASNPRYKGKNIQYF.

This chain links TRBV7-6 with TRBJ2-7; TRBD2 matches 12 bases. Germline CDR1 is SGHVS and CDR2 is FNYEAQ. The length of the CDR3 is 18 residues. V lost 2 bases, J lost 0 bases, and 8 bases stayed unmatched. The CDR3: CASSLTGTSGPSSYEQYF. CDR3 coding DNA: TGTGCCAGCAGCTTAACCGGGACTAGCGGGCCGAGCTCCTACGAGCAGTACTTC.

The chain joins TRBV18 to TRBJ2-7; 7 positions agree with TRBD2. The CDR3 extends over 17 amino acids. Germline lookup yields CDR1 KGHSH and CDR2 LQKENI. The trim removed 0 bases at V and 7 bases at J, leaving 15 bases unmatched. CDR3 region: CASSPPRREKGLKEQYF. DNA for the CDR3: TGTGCCAGCTCACCACCTCGGCGGGAGAAAGGTCTAAAGGAGCAGTACTTC. Filled out from reference TRBV18 and TRBJ2-7, the complete variable domain reads NAGVMQNPRHLVRRRGQEARLRCSPMKGHSHVYWYRQLPEEGLKFMVYLQKENIIDESGMPKERFSAEFPKEGPSILRIQQVVRGDSAAYFCASSPPRREKGLKEQYFGPGTRLTVT.

Comments on this clonotype: The germline gene is not matched at one end of the junction; a read error may be the cause. The V and J genes are TRBV29-1 and TRBJ2-7, with D unclear. CDR3 length equals 13 residues. In germline, CDR1 is SQVTM, CDR2 ANQGSEA. The chain's CDR3 is CSAEEAATYEQYF. CDR3 bases: TGCAGCGCTGAAGAAGCTGCTACCTACGAGCAGTACTTC.

The gene calls are TRBV19 and TRBJ1-1; the D gene is possibly TRBD1 (6 bases). The V gene's germline CDR1 is LNHDA and CDR2 SQIVND (reference sequence). The CDR3 length is 13 residues. Trimming cost V 7 bases and J 1 base, with 10 bases left between them. In nucleotides, the CDR3 is TGTGCCAGTACCGTGACAGGGAACACTGAAGCTTTCTTT. It encodes CASTVTGNTEAFF.

The genes are TRBV24-1 and TRBJ2-1; 10 bases agree with TRBD2. The V gene end was trimmed by 6 bases and the J gene end by 6 bases; junction bases not matched to a gene: 10. This CDR3 contains 16 residues. Germline V gene data show CDR1 as KGHDR and CDR2 as SFDVKD. DNA for the CDR3: TGTGCCACCAGTAGGTTTCCAGCGGGAGGGCGCAATGAGCAGTTCTTC. This sequence encodes CATSRFPAGGRNEQFF.

The chain has TRBV5-1 and TRBJ2-1, with TRBD1 matching over 10 bases. Germline V CDR1 and CDR2: SGHRS, YFSETQ. V lost 0 bases to trimming and J lost 2 bases; unmatched junction nucleotides: 2. This CDR3 is built from 16 residues. The CDR3: CASSLDGTGAYNEQFF. The CDR3 bases are TGCGCCAGCAGCTTGGACGGGACAGGGGCCTACAATGAGCAGTTCTTC.

The chain carries TRBV4-1 and TRBJ2-2; D is undetermined. Germline loops: CDR1 MGHRA, CDR2 YSYEKL. The CDR3 length is 16 residues. V was shortened by 0 bases and J by 0 bases, with 8 bases between the two germline ends. CDR3 nucleotides: TGCGCCAGCAGCCAAGAATCGACGGCGAACACCGGGGAGCTGTTTTTT. It codes for CASSQESTANTGELFF.

V is TRBV20-1 and J is TRBJ2-7, with D possibly being TRBD1 or TRBD2 (6 bases each). The germline CDR1 and CDR2 sequences are DFQATT and SNEGSKA (reference sequence). Trimming took off 4 bases at V and 5 bases at J, with 21 bases between the two ends. CDR3 length: 15 residues. CDR3 nucleotide sequence: TGCAGTGCTAAGGTTGGGGGGCCAACCTTAGACGAGCAGTACTTC. It codes for CSAKVGGPTLDEQYF.

V and J are TRBV24-1 and TRBJ2-1; D not certain. The CDR3 runs 14 residues. Trimming removed 4 bases at V and 4 bases at J, with 10 bases between. Germline V gene sequence: CDR1 KGHDR, CDR2 SFDVKD. The CDR3 coding sequence is TGTGCCACCAGTGAACCCCCTGGGTACAATGAGCAGTTCTTC. Protein sequence: CATSEPPGYNEQFF.

This clonotype was recorded a few times. The CDR3 nucleotides are TGTGCCAGCAGCTTAGGCCGGGCAATGAACTATGGCTACACCTTC. It specifies CASSLGRAMNYGYTF. The chain recombines TRBV13 with TRBJ1-2; no clear D gene. The CDR3 contains 15 residues. Trimming shortened V by 0 bases and J by 2 bases, and 10 bases separated the two germline ends. The germline V gene has CDR1 PRHDT and CDR2 FYEKMQ (reference sequence).

The chain combines TRBV4-1 with TRBJ1-6, with no clear D. Trimming pared 4 bases from V and 10 bases from J, leaving 8 bases between. This CDR3 spans 12 amino acids. Germline CDR1 reads MGHRA; CDR2 reads YSYEKL. CDR3 loop: CASSRAESPLHF. The CDR3 DNA follows: TGCGCCAGCAGCCGGGCAGAATCACCCCTCCACTTT.

The chain combines TRBV7-9 with TRBJ2-5, with TRBD2 matching over 12 bases. The trim removed 5 bases at V and 8 bases at J, leaving 9 bases unmatched. This CDR3 has 15 residues. Germline assignment: CDR1 SEHNR and CDR2 FQNEAQ (reference sequence). The CDR3, as DNA: TGTGCCAGCAGCCCGCGGACTAGCGGGGCGGAAACCCAGTACTTC. Translated: CASSPRTSGAETQYF.

This clonotype was recorded a few times. The V gene is TRBV5-1, the J gene TRBJ2-7; tentatively, D is TRBD2 (5 bases). From germline, CDR1 is SGHRS and CDR2 YFSETQ. The CDR3 covers 13 residues. V gave up 4 bases and J gave up 3 bases, with 11 bases separating them. The DNA for the CDR3 is TGCGCCAGCAGCACCCGACGGGACTACGAGCAGTACTTC. This translates into CASSTRRDYEQYF.

The chain carries TRBV5-4 and TRBJ2-7, with D possibly being TRBD1 or TRBD2 (5 bases each). The CDR3 runs to 12 residues. V was trimmed by 5 bases and J by 4 bases, leaving 10 bases between them. Looked up from germline, CDR1 is SGHNT and CDR2 is YYREEE (reference sequence). The CDR3 DNA is TGTGCCAGCAGGGGGGAAGGGTACGAGCAGTACTTC. Protein product: CASRGEGYEQYF.

This clonotype was detected a few times. V and J are TRBV6-6 and TRBJ2-1, with unresolved D. The CDR3 covers 15 residues. The V and J ends lost 3 bases and 0 bases respectively, with 9 bases between them. The germline V gene has CDR1 MNHNY and CDR2 SVGAGI (reference sequence). The CDR3, as DNA: TGTGCCAGCAGTTATTCGACTTCCTCCTACAATGAGCAGTTCTTC. This encodes CASSYSTSSYNEQFF.

This clonotype was picked up a small number of times. The chain couples TRBV4-3 to TRBJ1-2, with a tentative D call TRBD1 (5 bases). The CDR3 consists of 14 residues. The germline V gene has CDR1 LGHNA and CDR2 YSLEER. The germline V and J ends were trimmed by 0 bases and 7 bases, with 12 bases remaining between them. The CDR3 reads CASSQELREVGYTF. As DNA, the CDR3 is TGCGCCAGCAGCCAAGAACTCAGGGAAGTTGGCTACACCTTC.

This chain links TRBV5-6 with TRBJ2-7, with unresolved D. Germline CDR1 is SGHDT and CDR2 is YYEEEE. V was shortened by 0 bases and J by 5 bases, with 6 bases between the two germline ends. The CDR3 covers 12 residues. The CDR3 loop reads CASSLAGHEQYF. CDR3 DNA sequence: TGTGCCAGCAGCTTGGCCGGGCACGAGCAGTACTTC. The variable domain in full, completed from reference TRBV5-6 and TRBJ2-7, reads DAGVTQSPTHLIKTRGQQVTLRCSPKSGHDTVSWYQQALGQGPQFIFQYYEEEERQRGNFPDRFSGHQFPNYSSELNVNALLLGDSALYLCASSLAGHEQYFGPGTRLTVT.

This clonotype has a handful of counts. The gene calls are TRBV4-2 and TRBJ2-7; D unresolved. The germline gives CDR1 LGHNA, CDR2 YNFKEQ. This CDR3 comprises 14 residues. V lost 1 base, J lost 5 bases, and 12 bases lay in between. The CDR3 DNA reads as TGTGCCAGCAGCCAAGCCCGAGATGTCGACGAGCAGTACTTC. Translated, it gives CASSQARDVDEQYF.

The chain couples TRBV29-1 to TRBJ2-7; D is unclear. The CDR3 has 14 amino acids. Germline V gives CDR1 SQVTM, CDR2 ANQGSEA. Trimming removed 7 bases from V and 1 base from J, with 17 bases in between. CDR3 region: CSAIKGFRSYEQYF. The CDR3 region has the DNA TGCAGCGCCATAAAAGGGTTTCGGTCCTACGAGCAGTACTTC.

This clonotype appeared a few times. The CDR3 nucleotides are TGCGCCAGCAGCTTGGTGGGGGTAAACTCCTACAATGAGCAGTTCTTC. Protein sequence: CASSLVGVNSYNEQFF. The gene calls are TRBV5-1 and TRBJ2-1; the D gene could be TRBD1 or TRBD2 (5 bases each). The CDR3 contains 16 residues. Germline CDR1 and CDR2: SGHRS and YFSETQ. Trimming cost V 0 bases and J 0 bases, with 10 bases left between them.

This clonotype was recorded once. A much larger clone lies a single base off, so this may be a read error. The final CDR3 position lacks the conserved phenylalanine or tryptophan, pointing to a likely read error. This rearrangement joins TRBV29-1 to TRBJ1-2; D remains ambiguous. Germline V lookup: CDR1 SQVTM, CDR2 ANQGSEA. V lost 4 bases and J 4 bases, leaving 13 bases between the germline ends. CDR3 size: 13 residues. The CDR3 sequence is CSVGPNSGYGYTS. The CDR3 DNA sequence: TGCAGCGTTGGGCCAAACTCCGGCTATGGCTACACCTCC.

This clonotype came up once. V and J are TRBV4-1 and TRBJ2-3, with TRBD2 identical over 11 bases. Germline CDR1 MGHRA, CDR2 YSYEKL. The V segment lost 0 bases and the J segment 5 bases; nucleotides outside the gene matches: 7. The CDR3 spans 17 residues. The DNA for the CDR3 is TGCGCCAGCAGCCAAGACACCACTAGCGGGGGAAGAGATACGCAGTATTTT. Protein product: CASSQDTTSGGRDTQYF.

A few counts support this clonotype. The chain links TRBV18 to TRBJ2-7; D is perhaps TRBD1 (8 bases). V lost 3 bases to trimming and J lost 9 bases, with 33 bases between them. CDR1 KGHSH and CDR2 LQKENI come from the germline V gene. This CDR3 is built from 19 residues. Written as DNA, the CDR3 is TGTGCCAGCTCACCGATAACCCTCCCGACAGGGGAGGGACTATTCGGGCAGTACTTC. As protein: CASSPITLPTGEGLFGQYF.

The V and J genes are TRBV9 and TRBJ2-5; 9 bases align to TRBD2. Germline V CDR1 and CDR2: SGDLS, YYNGEE. This CDR3 is built from 18 residues. J was trimmed by 3 bases and V by 4 bases; bases with no gene match: 16. CDR3 protein: CASSSHPVAGVGEETQYF. The CDR3 DNA reads as TGTGCCAGCAGCTCCCATCCGGTAGCGGGAGTTGGGGAAGAGACCCAGTACTTC.

V usage is TRBV12-3 or TRBV12-4 and J usage is TRBJ1-1, with D tentatively TRBD1 (6 bases). This CDR3 spans 16 amino acids. V lost 3 bases and J lost 1, with 15 bases in between. CDR3 sequence (DNA): TGTGCCAGCAGTTTGGGCGGGGGGCGAGGGAACACTGAAGCTTTCTTT. Translating gives CASSLGGGRGNTEAFF.